This TCR beta chain was sequenced for a study of T-cell memory formation after mild COVID-19. Looking at the study overall: TCR clusters mostly belonged to single donors.

As concerns this clonotype: The antigen remains undetermined.

Constant-segment primers served in 5'RACE that generated TCR alpha and TCR beta cDNA libraries bearing sample barcodes and UMIs. TCRdb ran MiXCR on the 5' RACE reads and lists one entry per CDR3 protein. Among about 560,000 distinct CDR3 sequences listed, 18% were seen once. Overall study results and limits: The pre-infection memory compartment contained some responding clones, suggesting cross-reactive memory joined. Among contracting clones, CD4+ were mainly CM/EM and CD8+ enriched in EMRA.

V was cut by 3 bases and J by 1 base, with 10 bases left in between. This CDR3 contains 14 residues. Germline values: CDR1 SGDLS, CDR2 YYNGEE. The specimen was PBMCs or a T cell subset sorted from them (not recorded which). The source of this sequence is an adult woman who had mild COVID-19 (a few samples of this study predate the infection). Cell type and time point are not known. The chain uses TRBV9 and TRBJ1-1; D remains ambiguous. The CDR3 coding sequence is TGTGCCAGCAGCGAACGAACAGAGAACACTGAAGCTTTCTTT. Encoded protein: CASSERTENTEAFF.